This T cell receptor (beta chain) was found in a study of blood T cell repertoires in COVID-19. Whole-study context: T cells, B-cell-depleted T cells, or PBMCs provided the cDNA or gDNA that served as material.

Some clones are missing from TCRdb's copy, which holds only in-frame ones; the method was immunoSEQ multiplex PCR. Of about 110,000 clones listed, 70% to 85% are singletons. Losses at the gene ends were 1 base for V and 4 bases for J; bases not matched to a gene: 7. Germline V gene lookup returns CDR1 SGHRS and CDR2 YFSETQ. The CDR3 runs to 17 residues. The receptor was isolated from a woman aged 55-70 years with acute or convalescent COVID-19. The sequenced material came from peripheral blood. The chain employs TRBV5-1 and TRBJ2-6, with 8 bases that match TRBD2. The CDR3 is CASSLTPGGRGANVLTF. The CDR3 region has the DNA TGCGCCAGCAGCTTGACTCCGGGAGGGCGGGGGGCCAACGTCCTGACTTTC. Full variable domain (rest looked up from reference TRBV5-1 and TRBJ2-6): KAGVTQTPRYLIKTRGQQVTLSCSPISGHRSVSWYQQTPGQGLQFLFEYFSETQRNKGNFPGRFSGRQFSNSRSEMNVSTLELGDSALYLCASSLTPGGRGANVLTFGAGSRLTVL.